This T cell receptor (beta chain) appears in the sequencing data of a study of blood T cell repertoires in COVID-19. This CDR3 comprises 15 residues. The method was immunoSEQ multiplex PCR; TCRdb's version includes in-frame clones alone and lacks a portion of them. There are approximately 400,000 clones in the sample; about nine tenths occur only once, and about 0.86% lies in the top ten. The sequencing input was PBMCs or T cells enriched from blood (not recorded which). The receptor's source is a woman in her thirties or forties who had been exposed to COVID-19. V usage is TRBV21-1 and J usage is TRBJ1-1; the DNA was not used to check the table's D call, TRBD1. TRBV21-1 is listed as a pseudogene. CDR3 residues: CASSKVWTGGIEAFF. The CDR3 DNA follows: TGTGCCAGCAGCAAAGTTTGGACAGGGGGTATTGAAGCTTTCTTT.